Below are 5 T cell receptor beta chains sequenced from a single sample in a study of blood T cell repertoires in COVID-19. Measured with immunoSEQ multiplex PCR; TCRdb has only the in-frame clones, and not every one. The sample shows about 410,000 clones, about 91% of them seen only once. The specimen sequenced was peripheral blood. The receptors were sampled from a woman in her 40s with COVID-19, enrolled during active disease.

The chain employs TRBV12-3 or TRBV12-4 and TRBJ1-6; D is possibly TRBD1 (6 bases). The CDR3 covers 13 residues. Trimming pared 5 bases from V and 8 bases from J, leaving 10 bases between. CDR3 DNA: TGTGCCAGCAGTGGATACAGGGATTCACCCCTCCACTTT. Its translation is CASSGYRDSPLHF.

A single count supports this clone. This rearrangement joins TRBV27 to TRBJ1-5; maybe TRBD1 (6 bases). Trimming stripped 1 base from V and 6 bases from J, with 13 bases between. The CDR3 is 15 amino acids. Per germline, CDR1 MNHEY and CDR2 SMNVEV (reference sequence). CDR3 bases: TGTGCCAGCAGTTTATTCGGGGCAGGGGTTCAGCCCCAGCATTTT. This gives the protein CASSLFGAGVQPQHF.

The J gene is TRBJ2-7, the V gene TRBV7-4; 9 bases match TRBD1. The germline gives CDR1 SGHVT, CDR2 SQSDAQ. The V gene end was trimmed by 4 bases and the J gene end by 5 bases; junction bases not matched to a gene: 9. The CDR3 is made up of 15 amino acids. CDR3 in DNA: TGTGCCAGCAGCTGCCCGGGACAGGGTTCCCACGAGCAGTACTTC. This translates into CASSCPGQGSHEQYF.

V is TRBV6-5 and J is TRBJ1-2; a weak D match, TRBD1 (5 bases). This CDR3 contains 14 residues. The germline gives CDR1 MNHEY, CDR2 SVGAGI. With 8 bases removed from V and 4 bases from J, the gap between germline ends came to 17 bases. The CDR3 protein is CASRRSTAPYGYTF. For the CDR3, the DNA is TGTGCCAGCCGACGATCGACAGCTCCCTATGGCTACACCTTC.

The chain employs TRBV19 and TRBJ1-1; 9 positions agree with TRBD1. Germline lookup yields CDR1 LNHDA and CDR2 SQIVND (reference sequence). The V gene end was trimmed by 4 bases and the J gene end by 6 bases; junction bases not matched to a gene: 9. The CDR3 spans 15 residues. CDR3 loop: CASSTPGQGESEAFF. The CDR3 DNA sequence: TGTGCCAGTAGTACACCGGGACAGGGAGAGTCTGAAGCTTTCTTT. Drawing the rest from reference TRBV19 and TRBJ1-1, the complete variable domain is DGGITQSPKYLFRKEGQNVTLSCEQNLNHDAMYWYRQDPGQGLRLIYYSQIVNDFQKGDIAEGYSVSREKKESFPLTVTSAQKNPTAFYLCASSTPGQGESEAFFGQGTRLTVV.